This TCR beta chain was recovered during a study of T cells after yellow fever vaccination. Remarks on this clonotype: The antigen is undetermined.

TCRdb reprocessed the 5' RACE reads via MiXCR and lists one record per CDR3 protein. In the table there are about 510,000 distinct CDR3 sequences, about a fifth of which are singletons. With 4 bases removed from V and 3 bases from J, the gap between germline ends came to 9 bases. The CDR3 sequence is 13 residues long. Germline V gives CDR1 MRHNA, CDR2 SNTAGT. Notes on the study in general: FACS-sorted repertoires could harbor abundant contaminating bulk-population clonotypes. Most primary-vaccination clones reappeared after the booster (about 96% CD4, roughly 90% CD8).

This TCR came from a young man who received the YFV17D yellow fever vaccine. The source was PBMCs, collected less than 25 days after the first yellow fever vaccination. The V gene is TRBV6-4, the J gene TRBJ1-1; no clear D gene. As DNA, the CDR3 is TGTGCCAGCAGTGCCTCGGCGGACACTGAAGCTTTCTTT. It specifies CASSASADTEAFF.